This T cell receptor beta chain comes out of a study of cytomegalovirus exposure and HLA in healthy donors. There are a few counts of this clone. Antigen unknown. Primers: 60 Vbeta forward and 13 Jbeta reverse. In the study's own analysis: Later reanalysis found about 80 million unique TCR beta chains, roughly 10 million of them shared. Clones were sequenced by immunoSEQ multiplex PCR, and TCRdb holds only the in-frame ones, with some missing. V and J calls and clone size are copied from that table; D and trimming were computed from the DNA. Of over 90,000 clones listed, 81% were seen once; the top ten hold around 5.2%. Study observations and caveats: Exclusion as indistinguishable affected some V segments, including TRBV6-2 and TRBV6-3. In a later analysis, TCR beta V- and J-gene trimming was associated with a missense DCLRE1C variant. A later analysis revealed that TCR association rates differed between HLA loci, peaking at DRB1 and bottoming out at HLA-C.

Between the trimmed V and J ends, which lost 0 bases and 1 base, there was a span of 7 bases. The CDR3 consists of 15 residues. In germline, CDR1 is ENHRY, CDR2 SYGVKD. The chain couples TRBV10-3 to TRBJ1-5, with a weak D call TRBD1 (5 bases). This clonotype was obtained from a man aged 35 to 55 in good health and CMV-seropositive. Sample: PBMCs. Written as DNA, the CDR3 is TGTGCCATCAGTGAGTCTCGACAGAGCAATCAGCCCCAGCATTTT. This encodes CAISESRQSNQPQHF.